These 6 T cell receptor beta chains came from one sample sequenced in a study of CD8 T cells in ankylosing spondylitis (TCRdb year 2017). Libraries were made using 5' RACE. The sample was run on an Illumina HiSeq 2500. TCRdb redid the processing of the public reads, applying fastp at Q25 and MiXCR, and retained in-frame beta chains. Under each unique CDR3 protein, matching rows form one entry showing the most common genes and DNA. Here the sample has 250,000 or so distinct CDR3 sequences; approximately 11% occur a single time. The top ten hold 6% to 7.5% of the sample. Specimen: blood, either unsorted or a sorted T cell fraction (not recorded which). The receptors were sampled from a male donor with ankylosing spondylitis or in good health (not recorded which).

This chain uses TRBV5-6 with TRBJ2-1, with TRBD1 identical over 7 bases. The ends lost 5 bases at V and 4 bases at J; junction bases unmatched: 9. This CDR3 is built from 15 residues. Germline CDR1 reads SGHDT; CDR2 reads YYEEEE. The CDR3 loop reads CASSNRDSPYNEQFF. In nucleotides, the CDR3 is TGTGCCAGCAGTAACCGGGACAGCCCGTACAATGAGCAGTTCTTC.

This clonotype has at least ten counts. The chain has TRBV3-1 and TRBJ2-4, with D unclear. From germline, CDR1 is LGHDT and CDR2 YNNKEL (reference sequence). Trimming pared 4 bases from V and 2 bases from J, leaving 9 bases between. CDR3 length: 14 residues. The DNA for the CDR3 is TGTGCCAGCAGCCTTCTAGATTCCAAAAACATTCAGTACTTC. It specifies CASSLLDSKNIQYF.

The DNA for the CDR3 is TGTGCCAGCAGCTTTGCAGAGACTAACTATGGCTACACCTTC. This sequence encodes CASSFAETNYGYTF. The rearrangement uses TRBV7-4 and TRBJ1-2, with D unresolved. CDR1 SGHVT and CDR2 SQSDAQ come from the germline V gene. The CDR3 is 14 residues long. Trimming removed 3 bases at V and 0 bases at J, with 8 bases between.

This clonotype has at least ten counts. The rearrangement joins TRBV5-1 to TRBJ2-7; TRBD2 matches 7 bases. The germline gives CDR1 SGHRS, CDR2 YFSETQ. The V gene end was trimmed by 3 bases and the J gene end by 2 bases; junction bases not matched to a gene: 5. CDR3 size: 14 residues. The CDR3: CASSSGEGTYEQYF. The DNA of the CDR3 is TGCGCCAGCAGCTCGGGGGAGGGAACCTACGAGCAGTACTTC.

This clonotype occurred a few times. The genes are TRBV11-2 and TRBJ2-1; possible D gene TRBD2, 6 bases. V was pared by 5 bases and J by 1 base, with 24 bases between. Germline lookup yields CDR1 SGHAT and CDR2 FQNNGV. This CDR3 has 19 amino acids. CDR3 bases: TGTGCCAGCAGCCACCGGGCGGTTGGGAGCGGGCCTTCCTACAATGAGCAGTTCTTC. This sequence encodes CASSHRAVGSGPSYNEQFF.

Many counts were recorded for this clonotype. The rearrangement links TRBV5-1 to TRBJ1-4; perhaps TRBD1 as D (5 bases). The CDR3 runs to 16 residues. Germline V gene sequence: CDR1 SGHRS, CDR2 YFSETQ. V gave up 0 bases and J gave up 4 bases, with 13 bases separating them. The CDR3 is CASSLGQRSYNEKLFF. The DNA of the CDR3 is TGCGCCAGCAGCTTGGGACAGAGGTCCTATAATGAAAAACTGTTTTTT. The variable domain in full, completed from reference TRBV5-1 and TRBJ1-4, reads KAGVTQTPRYLIKTRGQQVTLSCSPISGHRSVSWYQQTPGQGLQFLFEYFSETQRNKGNFPGRFSGRQFSNSRSEMNVSTLELGDSALYLCASSLGQRSYNEKLFFGSGTQLSVL.